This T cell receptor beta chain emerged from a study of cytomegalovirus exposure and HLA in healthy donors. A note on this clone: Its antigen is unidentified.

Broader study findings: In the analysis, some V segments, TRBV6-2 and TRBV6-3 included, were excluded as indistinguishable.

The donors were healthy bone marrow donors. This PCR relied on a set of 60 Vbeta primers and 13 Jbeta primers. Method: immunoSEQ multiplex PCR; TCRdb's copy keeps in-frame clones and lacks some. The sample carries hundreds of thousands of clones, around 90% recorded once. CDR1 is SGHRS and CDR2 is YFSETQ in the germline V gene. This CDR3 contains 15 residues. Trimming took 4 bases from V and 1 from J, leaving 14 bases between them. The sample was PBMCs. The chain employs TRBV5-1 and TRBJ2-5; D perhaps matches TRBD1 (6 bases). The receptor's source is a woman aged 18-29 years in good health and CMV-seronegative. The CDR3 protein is CASSRGTTSQETQYF. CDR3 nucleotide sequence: TGCGCCAGCAGCCGTGGGACAACCAGCCAAGAGACCCAGTACTTC.